The source of this TCR beta chain is a study of graft-versus-host responses after intestinal transplantation. The overall study: The whole recipient group had anti-thymocyte globulin induction followed by tacrolimus and steroids for roughly three years. Study results and limitations: The recipient marrow held GvH clones, and some of them showed up first in ileum or blood.

The CDR3 covers 14 residues. The germline CDR1 and CDR2 sequences are WSHSY and SAAADI. The V and J ends lost 8 bases and 6 bases, in that order; junction bases with no gene match: 8. Processing was applied to graft tissue in order to liberate intraepithelial and lamina propria lymphocytes. As for this clone: Its target is unknown.

Only in-frame clones appear in the TCRdb table, and some are missing; sequencing was by immunoSEQ multiplex PCR. Found here are 3,000 to 4,500 clones, just under 75% of them singletons; the top ten hold over 8.5%. The receptor's source is a human patient who received an intestinal transplant, so some T cells may come from the graft donor. The sequenced sample was ileum tissue, obtained around 1,000 days after intestinal transplantation. The chain carries TRBV10-2 and TRBJ2-3; TRBD2 matches 10 bases. CDR3 in amino acids: CASSQSGRVDTQYF. CDR3 nucleotide sequence: TGCGCCAGCTCCCAAAGCGGGAGGGTGGATACGCAGTATTTT.